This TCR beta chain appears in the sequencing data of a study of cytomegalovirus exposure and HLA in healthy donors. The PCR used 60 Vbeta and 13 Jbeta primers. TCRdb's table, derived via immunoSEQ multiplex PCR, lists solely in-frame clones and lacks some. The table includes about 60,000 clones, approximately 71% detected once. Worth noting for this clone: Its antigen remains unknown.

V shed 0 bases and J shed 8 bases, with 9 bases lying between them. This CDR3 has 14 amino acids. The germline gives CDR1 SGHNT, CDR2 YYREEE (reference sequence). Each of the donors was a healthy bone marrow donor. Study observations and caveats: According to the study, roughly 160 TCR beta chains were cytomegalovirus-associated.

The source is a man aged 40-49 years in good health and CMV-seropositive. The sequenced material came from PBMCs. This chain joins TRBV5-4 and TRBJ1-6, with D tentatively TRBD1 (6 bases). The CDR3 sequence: CASSLDPGDSPLHF. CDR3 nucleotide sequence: TGTGCCAGCAGCTTGGATCCAGGGGATTCACCCCTCCACTTT.